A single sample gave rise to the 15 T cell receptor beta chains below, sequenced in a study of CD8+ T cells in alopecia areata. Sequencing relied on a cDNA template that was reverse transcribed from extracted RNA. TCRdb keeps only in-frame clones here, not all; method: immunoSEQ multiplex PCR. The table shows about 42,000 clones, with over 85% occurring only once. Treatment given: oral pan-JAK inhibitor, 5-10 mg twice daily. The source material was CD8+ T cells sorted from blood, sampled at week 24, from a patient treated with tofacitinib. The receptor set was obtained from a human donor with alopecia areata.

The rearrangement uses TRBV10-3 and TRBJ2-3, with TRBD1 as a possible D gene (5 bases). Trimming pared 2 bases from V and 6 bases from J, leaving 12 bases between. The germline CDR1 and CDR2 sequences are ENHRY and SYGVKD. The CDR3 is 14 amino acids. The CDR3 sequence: CAISEARVRDTQYF. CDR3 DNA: TGTGCCATCAGTGAGGCCAGGGTTAGGGATACGCAGTATTTT.

CDR3 amino acids: CATTPGQMNTGELFF. Written as DNA, the CDR3 is TGTGCCACCACTCCGGGACAGATGAACACCGGGGAGCTGTTTTTT. The rearrangement links TRBV10-3 to TRBJ2-2; 7 bases match TRBD1. CDR1 ENHRY and CDR2 SYGVKD come from the germline V gene. V lost 10 bases and J lost 1; bases outside the gene matches: 9. The CDR3 spans 15 residues.

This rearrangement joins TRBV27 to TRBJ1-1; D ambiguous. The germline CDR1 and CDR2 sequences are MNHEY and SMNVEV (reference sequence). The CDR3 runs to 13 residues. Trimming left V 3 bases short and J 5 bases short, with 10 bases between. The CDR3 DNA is TGTGCCAGCAGTTTGGGCTTGGAAACTGAAGCTTTCTTT. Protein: CASSLGLETEAFF.

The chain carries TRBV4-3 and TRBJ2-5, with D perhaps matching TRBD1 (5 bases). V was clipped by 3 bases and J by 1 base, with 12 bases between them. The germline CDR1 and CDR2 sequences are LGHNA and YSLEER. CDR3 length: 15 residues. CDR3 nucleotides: TGCGCCAGCAGCCACAGGGCTACTACCCAAGAGACCCAGTACTTC. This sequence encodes CASSHRATTQETQYF.

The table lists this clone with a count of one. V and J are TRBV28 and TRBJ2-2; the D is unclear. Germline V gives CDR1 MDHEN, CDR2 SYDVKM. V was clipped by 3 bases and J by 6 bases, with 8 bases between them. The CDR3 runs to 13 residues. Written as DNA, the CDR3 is TGTGCCAGCAGTTTGGGGTCCGCCGGGGAGCTGTTTTTT. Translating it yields CASSLGSAGELFF.

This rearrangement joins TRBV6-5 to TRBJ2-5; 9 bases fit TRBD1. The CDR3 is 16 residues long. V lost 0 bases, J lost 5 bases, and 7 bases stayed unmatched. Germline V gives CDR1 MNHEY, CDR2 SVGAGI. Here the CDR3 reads CASSYSPGTGRETQYF. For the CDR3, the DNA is TGTGCCAGCAGTTACTCACCCGGGACAGGGCGGGAGACCCAGTACTTC.

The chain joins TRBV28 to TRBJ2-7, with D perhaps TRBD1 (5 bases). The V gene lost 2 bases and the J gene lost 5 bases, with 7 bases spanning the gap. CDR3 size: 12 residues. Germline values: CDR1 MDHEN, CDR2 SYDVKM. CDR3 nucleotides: TGTGCCAGCAGTTTACAGGGTAACGAGCAGTACTTC. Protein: CASSLQGNEQYF. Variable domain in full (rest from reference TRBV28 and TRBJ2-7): DVKVTQSSRYLVKRTGEKVFLECVQDMDHENMFWYRQDPGLGLRLIYFSYDVKMKEKGDIPEGYSVSREKKERFSLILESASTNQTSMYLCASSLQGNEQYFGPGTRLTVT.

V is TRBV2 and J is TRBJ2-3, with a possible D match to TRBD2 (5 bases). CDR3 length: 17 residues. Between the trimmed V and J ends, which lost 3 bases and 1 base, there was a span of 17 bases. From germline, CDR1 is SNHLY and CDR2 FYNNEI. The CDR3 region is CASSDPRPSEGTDTQYF. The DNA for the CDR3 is TGTGCCAGCAGTGACCCAAGACCCTCGGAGGGCACAGATACGCAGTATTTT.

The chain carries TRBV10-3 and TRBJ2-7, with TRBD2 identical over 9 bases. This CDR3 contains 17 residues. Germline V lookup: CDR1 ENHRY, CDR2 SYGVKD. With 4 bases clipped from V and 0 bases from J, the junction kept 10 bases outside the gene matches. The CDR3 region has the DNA TGTGCCATCAGTGGGGCTGCGGGGGGGCTCACCTCCTACGAGCAGTACTTC. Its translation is CAISGAAGGLTSYEQYF.

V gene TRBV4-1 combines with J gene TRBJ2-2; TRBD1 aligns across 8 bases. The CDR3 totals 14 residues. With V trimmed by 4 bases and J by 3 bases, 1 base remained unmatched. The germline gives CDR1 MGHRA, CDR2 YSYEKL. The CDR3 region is CASSRGQDTGELFF. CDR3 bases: TGCGCCAGCAGCCGGGGACAGGACACCGGGGAGCTGTTTTTT.

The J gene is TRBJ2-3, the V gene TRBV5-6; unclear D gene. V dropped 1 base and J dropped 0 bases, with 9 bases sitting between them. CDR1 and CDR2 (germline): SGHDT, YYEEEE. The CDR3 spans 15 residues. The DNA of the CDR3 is TGTGCCAGCAGCTTGTCCAGCAGTAGCACAGATACGCAGTATTTT. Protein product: CASSLSSSSTDTQYF.

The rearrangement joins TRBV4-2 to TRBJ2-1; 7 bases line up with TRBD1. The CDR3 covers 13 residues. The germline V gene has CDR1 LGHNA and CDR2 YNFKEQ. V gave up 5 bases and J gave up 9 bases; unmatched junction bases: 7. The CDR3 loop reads CASSTDRIGEQFF. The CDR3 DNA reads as TGTGCCAGCAGCACGGACAGGATAGGTGAGCAGTTCTTC.

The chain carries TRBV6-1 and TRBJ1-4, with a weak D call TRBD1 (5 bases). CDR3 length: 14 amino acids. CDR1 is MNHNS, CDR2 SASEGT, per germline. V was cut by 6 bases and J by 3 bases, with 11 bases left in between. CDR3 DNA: TGTGCCAGCAGCTCCGGGGGTCCTAATGAAAAACTGTTTTTT. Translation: CASSSGGPNEKLFF.

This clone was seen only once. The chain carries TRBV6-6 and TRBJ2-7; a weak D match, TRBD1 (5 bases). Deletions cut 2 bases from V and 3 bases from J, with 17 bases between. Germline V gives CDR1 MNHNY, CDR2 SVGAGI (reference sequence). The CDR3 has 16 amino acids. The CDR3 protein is CASSYSSDIPNYEQYF. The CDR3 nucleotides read TGTGCCAGCAGTTACAGCTCGGACATCCCAAACTACGAGCAGTACTTC.

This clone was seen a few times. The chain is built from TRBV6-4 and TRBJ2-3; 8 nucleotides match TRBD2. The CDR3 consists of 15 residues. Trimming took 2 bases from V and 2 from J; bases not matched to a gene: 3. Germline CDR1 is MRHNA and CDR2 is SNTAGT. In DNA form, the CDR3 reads TGTGCCAGCAGTGACAGTAGCGGGGCCACAGATACGCAGTATTTT. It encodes CASSDSSGATDTQYF.